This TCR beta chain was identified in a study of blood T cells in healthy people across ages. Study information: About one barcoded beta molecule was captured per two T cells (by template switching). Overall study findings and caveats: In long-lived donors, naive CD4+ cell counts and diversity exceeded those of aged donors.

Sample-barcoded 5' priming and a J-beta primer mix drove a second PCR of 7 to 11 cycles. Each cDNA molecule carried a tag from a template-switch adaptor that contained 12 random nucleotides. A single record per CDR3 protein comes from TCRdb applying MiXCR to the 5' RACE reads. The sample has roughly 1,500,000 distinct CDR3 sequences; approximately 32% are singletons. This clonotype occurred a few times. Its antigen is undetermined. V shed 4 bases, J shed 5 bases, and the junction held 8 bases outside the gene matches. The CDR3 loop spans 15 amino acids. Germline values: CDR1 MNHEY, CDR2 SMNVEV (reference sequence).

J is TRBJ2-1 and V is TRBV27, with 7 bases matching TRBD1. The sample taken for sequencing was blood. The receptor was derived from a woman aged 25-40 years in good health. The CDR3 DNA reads TGTGCCAGCAGTTCCCGGGACAGCATCCACAATGAGCAGTTCTTC. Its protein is CASSSRDSIHNEQFF.